This TCR beta chain was sequenced during a study of glioma-infiltrating T cells. Study-wide results and caveats: Very few CDR3 sequences were shared between tissue and blood.

CDR1 is MNHNS and CDR2 is SASEGT in the germline V gene. The CDR3 runs to 11 residues. Trimming took off 6 bases at V and 6 bases at J, with 9 bases between the two ends. This clonotype was recorded at least ten times. Its antigen remains unknown. Amplification of TCR alpha and beta CDR3 regions from RNA used iRepertoire nested multiplex PCR. One-step reverse transcription and amplification started from approximately 100-400 ng of tissue mRNA or PBMC total RNA. TCRdb re-called the multiplex PCR reads with MiXCR, one entry per CDR3 protein. The sample has about 180,000 distinct CDR3 sequences, around 42% seen once; the top ten hold around 4.9%.

The specimen sequenced was glioma tissue, nonneoplastic brain tissue, or PBMCs (not recorded which). This chain connects TRBV6-1 to TRBJ2-7; tentative D call: TRBD1 (6 bases). The sequence came from a human donor with low-grade glioma or glioblastoma, undergoing nonglioma brain surgery, or in good health (not recorded which). CDR3 nucleotide sequence: TGTGCCAGCAGGTCAGGGGTCGAGCAGTACTTC. This sequence encodes CASRSGVEQYF.